This paragraph reports one T cell receptor (beta chain). Its specificity is not known. An amount of RNA that ranged from roughly 0.45 to 1 ug was reverse transcribed with random hexamers. immunoSEQ multiplex PCR amplified TCR beta CDR3 across 54 Vbeta, 13 Jbeta. A single record per CDR3 protein comes from TCRdb applying MiXCR to the immunoSEQ multiplex PCR reads. Of 140,000 to 150,000 distinct CDR3 sequences listed, approximately 93% are singletons. The controls, all healthy donors, were matched for age and sex. The data stem from a study of CD8 T cells in Susac syndrome. Study results and caveats: The study admitted that it had a relatively small number of individuals in its TCR sequencing and HLA analysis.

The CDR3 contains 15 residues. V lost 3 bases, J lost 0 bases, and 8 bases lay in between. Germline lookup yields CDR1 LNHNV and CDR2 YYDKDF (reference sequence). The TCR originated in a human donor in good health. The source material was CD4+ T cells from PBMCs. This chain links TRBV15 with TRBJ1-4; perhaps TRBD1 as D (6 bases). CDR3 coding DNA: TGTGCCACCAGCAGGGACAGTGCAACTAATGAAAAACTGTTTTTT. It is translated as CATSRDSATNEKLFF.